A selection of T cell receptor beta chains follows, all from one sample in a study of T cell responses to AZD1222 COVID-19 vaccine. Some clones are missing from TCRdb's copy, which holds only in-frame ones; the method was immunoSEQ multiplex PCR. Among about 150,000 clones listed, more than 85% were seen once. The sample here was peripheral blood, taken 28 days after the second AZD1222 dose. The receptors shown here come from an adult who received the AZD1222 COVID-19 vaccine. Each CDR3 is given with its conserved first and last residue. The D gene is left open where the match is weak. Only part of the rows carry a size: once, few, many, or a class if the clone is expanded.

size: NA; J: TRBJ1-1; D: TRBD1; V: TRBV15; CDR3: CATSMWTGRAFF; DNA: TGTGCCACCAGCATGTGGACAGGGAGGGCTTTCTTT
size: NA; J: TRBJ1-1; D: NA; V: TRBV15; CDR3: CATSRENWAEAFF; DNA: TGTGCCACCAGCAGAGAGAACTGGGCTGAAGCTTTCTTT
size: NA; J: TRBJ1-2; D: NA; V: TRBV5-5; CDR3: CASSSAQQAAYRYTF; DNA: TGTGCCAGCAGCTCTGCACAACAGGCCGCGTATCGCTACACCTTC
size: NA; J: TRBJ1-6; D: TRBD1; V: TRBV27; CDR3: CASRRGDSIYNSPLHF; DNA: TGTGCCAGCAGACGTGGGGACAGCATTTATAATTCACCCCTCCACTTT
size: NA; J: TRBJ2-7; D: TRBD2; V: TRBV5-6; CDR3: CASSLYFLFASGIYEQYF; DNA: TGTGCCAGCAGCCTATACTTTCTCTTTGCTAGCGGGATTTACGAGCAGTACTTC
size: few; J: TRBJ1-1; D: NA; V: TRBV19; CDR3: CASSIGDTGPKQAFF; DNA: TGTGCCAGTAGTATCGGGGATACAGGGCCAAAGCAAGCTTTCTTT
size: NA; J: TRBJ2-1; D: TRBD2; V: TRBV28; CDR3: CASSYGGAQFF; DNA: TGTGCCAGCAGTTACGGGGGGGCCCAGTTCTTC
size: NA; J: TRBJ1-3; D: NA; V: TRBV7-8; CDR3: CASSPDLSSGNTIYF; DNA: TGTGCCAGCAGCCCCGACTTGAGCTCTGGAAACACCATATATTTT
size: NA; J: TRBJ2-1; D: TRBD2; V: TRBV13; CDR3: CASSPGTSGYNEQFF; DNA: TGTGCCAGCAGCCCCGGGACTAGCGGATACAATGAGCAGTTCTTC
size: NA; J: TRBJ2-1; D: NA; V: TRBV5-1; CDR3: CASTPRPILNNEQFF; DNA: TGCGCCAGCACCCCCCGGCCAATTCTTAACAATGAGCAGTTCTTC
size: NA; J: TRBJ2-1; D: TRBD2; V: TRBV27; CDR3: CASSLSPTLAGGPSSYNEQFF; DNA: TGTGCCAGCAGTTTATCCCCGACGCTAGCGGGAGGGCCGAGCTCCTACAATGAGCAGTTCTTC
size: NA; J: TRBJ1-4; D: NA; V: TRBV15; CDR3: CATSRDLATTNEKLFF; DNA: TGTGCCACCAGCAGAGATCTCGCCACAACTAATGAAAAACTGTTTTTT
size: NA; J: TRBJ2-1; D: TRBD2; V: TRBV30; CDR3: CAWSVASGGSQFF; DNA: TGTGCCTGGAGTGTAGCTAGCGGCGGTAGTCAGTTCTTC
size: NA; J: TRBJ1-4; D: TRBD1; V: TRBV4-1; CDR3: CASSQPGTGNEKLFF; DNA: TGCGCCAGCAGCCAACCCGGGACAGGGAACGAAAAACTGTTTTTT
size: NA; J: TRBJ1-2; D: NA; V: TRBV27; CDR3: CASSLIRGRGYTF; DNA: TGTGCCAGCAGTTTAATCCGGGGACGGGGCTACACCTTC
size: NA; J: TRBJ2-3; D: NA; V: TRBV3-1/TRBV3-2; CDR3: CASSTTSSLPSTDTQYF; DNA: TGTGCCAGCAGCACTACTTCTAGTTTACCTAGCACAGATACGCAGTATTTT
size: NA; J: TRBJ2-6; D: NA; V: TRBV24-1; CDR3: CATSDRVGGANVLTF; DNA: TGTGCCACCAGTGATAGGGTGGGTGGGGCCAACGTCCTGACTTTC
size: NA; J: TRBJ1-5; D: NA; V: TRBV2; CDR3: CASSRGGAYQPQHF; DNA: TGTGCCAGCAGTCGGGGTGGGGCCTATCAGCCCCAGCATTTT
size: NA; J: TRBJ2-1; D: NA; V: TRBV5-1; CDR3: CASSPGGQTYNEQFF; DNA: TGCGCCAGCAGCCCTGGAGGGCAGACCTACAATGAGCAGTTCTTC
size: NA; J: TRBJ2-7; D: NA; V: TRBV28; CDR3: CASSLQYEQYF; DNA: TGTGCCAGCAGTCTACAGTACGAGCAGTACTTC
size: NA; J: TRBJ1-4; D: TRBD1; V: TRBV2; CDR3: CASTLTGGEEKLFF; DNA: TGTGCCAGCACCCTGACAGGGGGGGAGGAAAAACTGTTTTTT
size: NA; J: TRBJ2-1; D: NA; V: TRBV7-3; CDR3: CASSFTGADYNEQFF; DNA: TGTGCCAGCAGCTTTACGGGGGCCGATTACAATGAGCAGTTCTTC
size: NA; J: TRBJ2-5; D: NA; V: TRBV10-2; CDR3: CASYGVKRDSQETQYF; DNA: TGCGCCAGCTATGGGGTGAAACGGGATTCCCAAGAGACCCAGTACTTC
size: NA; J: TRBJ1-5; D: NA; V: TRBV2; CDR3: CASSESREDPPQHF; DNA: TGTGCCAGCAGTGAGTCCAGGGAGGATCCGCCCCAGCATTTT
size: NA; J: TRBJ2-2; D: TRBD1; V: TRBV27; CDR3: CASSFSRTGFTGELFF; DNA: TGTGCCAGCAGTTTCTCTCGGACAGGGTTCACCGGGGAGCTGTTTTTT
size: NA; J: TRBJ2-7; D: NA; V: TRBV10-3; CDR3: CAISDSYEQYF; DNA: TGTGCCATCAGTGACTCCTACGAGCAGTACTTC
size: NA; J: TRBJ1-4; D: NA; V: TRBV4-3; CDR3: CASSQGSEALGKLFF; DNA: TGCGCCAGCAGCCAGGGTTCCGAAGCCCTCGGGAAACTGTTTTTT
size: NA; J: TRBJ2-7; D: NA; V: TRBV20-1; CDR3: CSASLAGLRASYEQYF; DNA: TGCAGTGCTAGTCTTGCGGGCCTGAGGGCCTCCTACGAGCAGTACTTC
size: few; J: TRBJ1-2; D: NA; V: TRBV20-1; CDR3: CSARDSRTF; DNA: TGCAGTGCTAGAGATAGTCGAACCTTC
size: NA; J: TRBJ2-5; D: NA; V: TRBV7-9; CDR3: CASSSLGGRETQYF; DNA: TGTGCCAGCAGCTCCTTGGGGGGCCGGGAGACCCAGTACTTC
size: NA; J: TRBJ1-1; D: TRBD1; V: TRBV5-1; CDR3: CASSLGQGDRGTEAFF; DNA: TGCGCCAGCAGCCTGGGACAGGGAGACCGGGGCACTGAAGCTTTCTTT
size: NA; J: TRBJ2-2; D: NA; V: TRBV7-9; CDR3: CASSARARNTGELFF; DNA: TGTGCCAGCAGCGCCAGGGCCAGGAACACCGGGGAGCTGTTTTTT
size: NA; J: TRBJ2-3; D: NA; V: TRBV28; CDR3: CASSLRPGGTDTQYF; DNA: TGTGCCAGCAGTTTACGGCCAGGGGGCACAGATACGCAGTATTTT
size: NA; J: TRBJ2-7; D: NA; V: TRBV27; CDR3: CASSPRGVEQYF; DNA: TGTGCCAGCAGTCCCCGGGGTGTCGAGCAGTACTTC
size: NA; J: TRBJ2-7; D: TRBD1; V: TRBV13; CDR3: CASSLGTGGRYEQYF; DNA: TGTGCCAGCAGCTTAGGGACAGGGGGCCGATACGAGCAGTACTTC
size: NA; J: TRBJ2-2; D: TRBD2; V: TRBV25-1; CDR3: CASKGSGRTNTGELFF; DNA: TGTGCCAGCAAGGGTAGCGGGAGGACGAACACCGGGGAGCTGTTTTTT
size: NA; J: TRBJ1-1; D: TRBD1; V: TRBV29-1; CDR3: CSVDRGAAFF; DNA: TGCAGCGTGGACAGGGGGGCTGCTTTCTTT
size: few; J: TRBJ1-1; D: NA; V: TRBV2; CDR3: CASSDRDIKPEAFF; DNA: TGTGCCAGCAGTGACCGGGACATTAAGCCTGAAGCTTTCTTT
size: NA; J: TRBJ2-3; D: TRBD2; V: TRBV5-1; CDR3: CASSLAVAGGPDTQYF; DNA: TGCGCCAGCAGCTTGGCCGTAGCGGGAGGGCCGGATACGCAGTATTTT
size: few; J: TRBJ2-5; D: NA; V: TRBV3-1/TRBV3-2; CDR3: CASSQEGWVETQYF; DNA: TGTGCCAGCAGCCAAGAAGGCTGGGTGGAGACCCAGTACTTC
size: NA; J: TRBJ1-1; D: NA; V: TRBV19; CDR3: CASSSEGGATEAFF; DNA: TGTGCCAGTAGTAGCGAGGGGGGTGCCACTGAAGCTTTCTTT
size: NA; J: TRBJ1-2; D: NA; V: TRBV7-9; CDR3: CAIMRGNYGYTF; DNA: TGTGCCATCATGCGGGGGAACTATGGCTACACCTTC
size: NA; J: TRBJ2-7; D: NA; V: TRBV27; CDR3: CASSLYGETGWSEQYF; DNA: TGTGCCAGCAGTTTATATGGGGAGACAGGCTGGAGCGAGCAGTACTTC
size: NA; J: TRBJ2-2; D: NA; V: TRBV24-1; CDR3: CATSDLLGTGELFF; DNA: TGTGCCACCAGTGATTTGTTGGGGACCGGGGAGCTGTTTTTT
size: NA; J: TRBJ1-2; D: NA; V: TRBV11-2; CDR3: CASSLAENYGYTF; DNA: TGTGCCAGCAGCTTAGCAGAAAACTATGGCTACACCTTC
size: NA; J: TRBJ2-1; D: NA; V: TRBV10-2; CDR3: CASSEFTGPPYNEQFF; DNA: TGCGCCAGCAGTGAGTTTACGGGGCCCCCGTACAATGAGCAGTTCTTC